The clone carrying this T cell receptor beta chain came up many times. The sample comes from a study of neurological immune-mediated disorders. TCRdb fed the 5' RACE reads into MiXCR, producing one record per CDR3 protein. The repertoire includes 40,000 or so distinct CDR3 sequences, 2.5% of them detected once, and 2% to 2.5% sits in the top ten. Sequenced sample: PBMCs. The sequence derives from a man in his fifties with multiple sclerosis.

CDR3 sequence reads: CASSFDRGYYGYTF. The CDR3 bases are TGTGCCAGCAGCTTTGACAGGGGGTACTATGGCTACACCTTC. J is TRBJ1-2 and V is TRBV7-9, with 9 nucleotides matching TRBD1. The J segment lost 3 bases and the V segment lost 3 bases, leaving 2 bases of the junction unmatched. The CDR3 contains 14 residues. Germline V gives CDR1 SEHNR, CDR2 FQNEAQ (reference sequence). Full variable domain (rest looked up from reference TRBV7-9 and TRBJ1-2): DTGVSQNPRHKITKRGQNVTFRCDPISEHNRLYWYRQTLGQGPEFLTYFQNEAQLEKSRLLSDRFSAERPKGSFSTLEIQRTEQGDSAMYLCASSFDRGYYGYTFGSGTRLTVV.